Each of the 15 T cell receptor beta chains below was sequenced from the same sample in a study of beta chain features in type 1 diabetes. Study conclusions and caveats: TCRB CDR3s were moderately but significantly shorter in Type 1 diabetes patients in all four CD4+ subsets.

Since all of the isolated RNA was reverse transcribed, expressed TCRB transcripts were what got sequenced. Generated by immunoSEQ multiplex PCR, the TCRdb table keeps only in-frame clones and is missing some. The table records a few hundred thousand clones, approximately 12% of them present only once. What these receptors recognize is not known. The sequencing input was naive CD4+ T cells from blood. The source of these receptors is a young woman with type 1 diabetes.

The chain recombines TRBV18 with TRBJ1-2; D might be TRBD1 (6 bases). Germline lookup yields CDR1 KGHSH and CDR2 LQKENI. The length of the CDR3 is 13 residues. With 5 bases removed from V and 7 bases from J, the gap between germline ends came to 14 bases. CDR3 protein: CASSAAGVVGYTF. The CDR3 nucleotides are TGTGCCAGCTCAGCGGCAGGGGTTGTTGGCTACACCTTC. Full variable domain (outside the CDR3, taken from reference TRBV18 and TRBJ1-2): NAGVMQNPRHLVRRRGQEARLRCSPMKGHSHVYWYRQLPEEGLKFMVYLQKENIIDESGMPKERFSAEFPKEGPSILRIQQVVRGDSAAYFCASSAAGVVGYTFGSGTRLTVV.

This clone was seen more than once but under ten times. CDR3 DNA sequence: TGTGCCAGCTCACCATCTCTCAGGGAAGAGCAGTACTTC. Its protein is CASSPSLREEQYF. V gene TRBV18 combines with J gene TRBJ2-7, with D possibly matching TRBD1 (5 bases). V was pared by 2 bases and J by 7 bases, with 12 bases between. The germline V gene has CDR1 KGHSH and CDR2 LQKENI. The CDR3 sequence is 13 residues long.

The chain combines TRBV28 with TRBJ1-2; TRBD1 matches at 7 bases. CDR1 and CDR2 (germline): MDHEN, SYDVKM. The CDR3 extends over 15 amino acids. V dropped 3 bases and J dropped 8; count of bases not matched to a gene: 12. CDR3 DNA: TGTGCCAGCAGTTTTCCCGGACAGGAGGCTAGCGGCTACACCTTC. It translates to CASSFPGQEASGYTF.

This clone showed up just a few times. V usage is TRBV7-3 and J usage is TRBJ1-2; 8 nucleotides agree with TRBD1. The CDR3 has 13 amino acids. The trim removed 5 bases at V and 6 bases at J, leaving 5 bases unmatched. Germline V gene data show CDR1 as SGHTA and CDR2 as FQGTGA. CDR3 residues: CASSARDRNGYTF. CDR3 coding DNA: TGTGCCAGCAGCGCCCGGGACAGGAATGGCTACACCTTC.

This sequence joins TRBV6-5 and TRBJ1-2; TRBD1 is a possible D gene (6 bases). V gave up 10 bases and J gave up 5 bases, with 20 bases separating them. There are 14 residues in the CDR3. Looked up from germline, CDR1 is MNHEY and CDR2 is SVGAGI. Here the CDR3 reads CATRRREQGYGYTF. In nucleotides, the CDR3 is TGTGCCACCAGACGGCGGGAGCAGGGGTATGGCTACACCTTC.

This clone was seen more than once but under ten times. The rearrangement links TRBV7-2 to TRBJ2-2, with TRBD1 matching over 9 bases. V was clipped by 5 bases and J by 5 bases; unmatched bases: 9. Germline values: CDR1 SGHTA, CDR2 FQGNSA. This CDR3 is built from 16 residues. The chain's CDR3 is CASSRPGTGRTGELFF. CDR3 nucleotide sequence: TGTGCCAGCAGCCGCCCCGGGACAGGGAGGACCGGGGAGCTGTTTTTT.

This clone was detected a few times. The CDR3 DNA reads as TGTGCCAGCAGTTCTCCGGGACTAGGATCTCTGCAGTTCTTC. It codes for CASSSPGLGSLQFF. J is TRBJ2-1 and V is TRBV6-5; 8 nucleotides line up with TRBD2. Trimming took 4 bases from V and 12 from J; bases not matched to a gene: 11. Germline CDR1 is MNHEY and CDR2 is SVGAGI. The CDR3 sequence is 14 residues long.

V is TRBV30 and J is TRBJ1-2, with D possibly TRBD1 on 5 matching bases. Trimming took 5 bases from V and 7 from J, leaving 14 bases between them. Germline CDR1 and CDR2: GTSNPN and SVGIG (reference sequence). The CDR3 runs to 12 residues. CDR3 DNA sequence: TGTGCCTGGGGACCAGGGTCCGGTGGCTACACCTTC. It specifies CAWGPGSGGYTF. Using reference TRBV30 and TRBJ1-2 for the parts outside the CDR3, the full variable domain is SQTIHQWPATLVQPVGSPLSLECTVEGTSNPNLYWYRQAAGRGLQLLFYSVGIGQISSEVPQNLSASRPQDRQFILSSKKLLLSDSGFYLCAWGPGSGGYTFGSGTRLTVV.

The table lists this clone with a count of one. J is TRBJ2-2 and V is TRBV27; 9 bases are shared with TRBD2. Trimming at V came to 6 bases and at J to 4 bases, leaving 6 bases not matched to a gene. The CDR3 sequence is 15 residues long. Per the germline V gene, CDR1 is MNHEY and CDR2 is SMNVEV (reference sequence). As DNA, the CDR3 is TGTGCCAGCAGCCCTGCGGGAGGGGGCACCGGGGAGCTGTTTTTT. Protein: CASSPAGGGTGELFF.

The sample holds a few counts of this clone. V and J are TRBV27 and TRBJ1-1; 7 bases align to TRBD1. The junction had 10 bases not matched to a gene; V was cut back by 6 bases and J by 6 bases. Per the germline V gene, CDR1 is MNHEY and CDR2 is SMNVEV (reference sequence). This CDR3 has 14 residues. The CDR3 DNA follows: TGTGCCAGCAGACGACAGGGTTTGGCCGCTGAAGCTTTCTTT. This gives the protein CASRRQGLAAEAFF.

This clone has at least ten counts. The chain recombines TRBV29-1 with TRBJ2-5; TRBD2 is a possible D gene (6 bases). This CDR3 is built from 11 residues. Trimming removed 7 bases at V and 5 bases at J, with 11 bases between. Germline CDR1 is SQVTM and CDR2 is ANQGSEA. As DNA, the CDR3 is TGCAGCGCCCGACTAGAGGAGACCCAGTACTTC. It yields the protein CSARLEETQYF.

This clone was seen a few times. The chain is built from TRBV2 and TRBJ2-2; TRBD2 is a possible D gene (6 bases). The germline V gene has CDR1 SNHLY and CDR2 FYNNEI. Trimming took 7 bases from V and 6 from J, leaving 12 bases between them. The CDR3 loop spans 13 amino acids. CDR3 sequence (DNA): TGTGCCAGCACCTCTGGAGGGGCCGGGGAGCTGTTTTTT. Protein: CASTSGGAGELFF. Using reference TRBV2 and TRBJ2-2 for the parts outside the CDR3, the full variable domain is EPEVTQTPSHQVTQMGQEVILRCVPISNHLYFYWYRQILGQKVEFLVSFYNNEISEKSEIFDDQFSVERPDGSNFTLKIRSTKLEDSAMYFCASTSGGAGELFFGEGSRLTVL.

This clone was recorded a few times. The chain has TRBV5-1 and TRBJ2-5, with TRBD2 matching 7 bases. Germline CDR1 reads SGHRS; CDR2 reads YFSETQ. V dropped 0 bases and J dropped 3; count of bases not matched to a gene: 11. This CDR3 contains 17 residues. Here the CDR3 reads CASSLGIERDHEETQYF. The DNA of the CDR3 is TGCGCCAGCAGCTTGGGAATCGAGCGGGATCATGAAGAGACCCAGTACTTC.

V usage is TRBV10-3 and J usage is TRBJ1-1; TRBD1 might be the D (6 bases). The CDR3 sequence is 15 residues long. Germline loops: CDR1 ENHRY, CDR2 SYGVKD. V lost 3 bases to trimming and J lost 3 bases, with 14 bases between them. CDR3 nucleotide sequence: TGTGCCATCAGTGAACCCAATACAGGGCACACTGAAGCTTTCTTT. Encoded protein: CAISEPNTGHTEAFF.

The V gene is TRBV4-3, the J gene TRBJ2-1; D uncertain. In germline, CDR1 is LGHNA, CDR2 YSLEER. Trimming stripped 1 base from V and 0 bases from J, with 13 bases between. The CDR3 runs 17 residues. The CDR3 is CASSQVFDSGSYNEQFF. In DNA form, the CDR3 reads TGCGCCAGCAGCCAAGTTTTTGACTCTGGCTCCTACAATGAGCAGTTCTTC.